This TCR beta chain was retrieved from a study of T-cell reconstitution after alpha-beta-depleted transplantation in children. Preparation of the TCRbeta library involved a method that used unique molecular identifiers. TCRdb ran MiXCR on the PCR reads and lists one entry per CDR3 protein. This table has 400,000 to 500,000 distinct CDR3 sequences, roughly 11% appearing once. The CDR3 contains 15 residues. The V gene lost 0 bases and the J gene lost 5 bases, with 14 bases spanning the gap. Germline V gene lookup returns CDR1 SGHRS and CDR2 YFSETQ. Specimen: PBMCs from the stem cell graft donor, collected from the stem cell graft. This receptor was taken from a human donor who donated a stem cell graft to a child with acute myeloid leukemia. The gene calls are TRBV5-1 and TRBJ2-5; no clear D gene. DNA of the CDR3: TGCGCCAGCAGCTTGGCTGACAACATCGGGGAGACCCAGTACTTC. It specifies CASSLADNIGETQYF.